This TCR beta chain is drawn from a study of blood T cell repertoires in COVID-19. Some clones are missing from TCRdb's copy, which holds only in-frame ones; the method was immunoSEQ multiplex PCR. The sample yields 55,000 to 80,000 clones, about 81% seen once. After removal of 4 bases from V and 1 base from J, the junction contained 6 bases not matched to a gene. CDR1 is SGHRS and CDR2 is YFSETQ in the germline V gene. The CDR3 runs to 16 residues. V gene TRBV5-1 combines with J gene TRBJ2-5; 11 positions match TRBD1. This receptor was taken from a human donor in a cohort sampled during active COVID-19. Sequencing was carried out using peripheral blood. The CDR3 loop is CASSPFGTGGQETQYF. The CDR3 DNA is TGCGCCAGCAGCCCATTCGGGACAGGGGGCCAAGAGACCCAGTACTTC.